This passage covers 21 T cell receptor beta chains from one sample sequenced in a study of T cells after yellow fever vaccination. Each CDR3 protein is one row after TCRdb ran MiXCR on the 5' RACE reads. The profile shows 200,000 to 250,000 distinct CDR3 sequences, 6.9% of them singletons. The sequences come from CD4+ T cells sorted from PBMCs, collected 15 days after the yellow fever booster vaccination. The receptors originated from a man younger than 45 who received the YFV17D yellow fever vaccine.

This clonotype was seen more than once but under ten times. The chain couples TRBV10-3 to TRBJ2-3; D call uncertain. Germline V gives CDR1 ENHRY, CDR2 SYGVKD. V gave up 7 bases and J gave up 4 bases, with 6 bases separating them. The CDR3 loop spans 11 amino acids. The DNA of the CDR3 is TGTGCCATCAAAACCTCAGATACGCAGTATTTT. It translates to CAIKTSDTQYF.

The chain joins TRBV20-1 to TRBJ2-7; 12 bases align to TRBD1. The CDR3 covers 13 residues. The ends lost 6 bases at V and 6 bases at J; junction bases unmatched: 6. Germline V gives CDR1 DFQATT, CDR2 SNEGSKA (reference sequence). CDR3 loop: CSAGTGGVSEQYF. The CDR3 DNA follows: TGCAGTGCAGGGACAGGGGGCGTGAGCGAGCAGTACTTC.

In its sample, this clonotype was seen many times. The DNA for the CDR3 is TGTGCCAGCACCCCAGAGGCACCTAATGAAAAACTGTTTTTT. Translating gives CASTPEAPNEKLFF. The V call is TRBV7-9, the J call TRBJ1-4, with no clear D. In germline, CDR1 is SEHNR, CDR2 FQNEAQ (reference sequence). The CDR3 covers 14 residues. V was trimmed by 7 bases and J by 3 bases, leaving 12 bases between them.

At least ten counts were recorded for this clonotype. This rearrangement joins TRBV18 to TRBJ2-7; D may be TRBD1 (5 bases). V shed 2 bases and J shed 1 base, with 9 bases lying between them. The germline gives CDR1 KGHSH, CDR2 LQKENI. This CDR3 comprises 14 residues. The CDR3 nucleotides are TGTGCCAGCTCACCAGGGGCTACGTCCTACGAGCAGTACTTC. It encodes CASSPGATSYEQYF.

V is TRBV3-1 and J is TRBJ2-4, with D possibly matching TRBD1 (6 bases). The CDR3 has 14 amino acids. Deletions cut 1 base from V and 7 bases from J, with 11 bases between. The V gene's germline CDR1 is LGHDT and CDR2 YNNKEL (reference sequence). The CDR3 protein is CASSQGGGQNIQYF. In nucleotides, the CDR3 is TGTGCCAGCAGCCAAGGTGGGGGCCAGAACATTCAGTACTTC.

This clonotype appeared many times. The J gene is TRBJ2-1, the V gene TRBV20-1; perhaps TRBD2 as D (5 bases). V lost 3 bases to trimming and J lost 4 bases, with 13 bases between them. This CDR3 has 14 residues. Germline V gene sequence: CDR1 DFQATT, CDR2 SNEGSKA (reference sequence). The CDR3 is CSASDRGFYNEQFF. The CDR3 DNA sequence: TGCAGTGCTAGCGACCGGGGTTTTTACAATGAGCAGTTCTTC.

This sequence joins TRBV20-1 and TRBJ1-6, with 8 bases lining up with TRBD1. Germline trimming cut 0 bases from V and 9 bases from J; bases unmatched to any gene: 4. Germline V gene data show CDR1 as DFQATT and CDR2 as SNEGSKA (reference sequence). The CDR3 runs to 14 residues. CDR3 residues: CSARDRTGFSPLHF. The CDR3, as DNA: TGCAGTGCTAGAGATCGGACAGGGTTTTCACCCCTCCACTTT.

The V gene is TRBV4-2, the J gene TRBJ2-7, with 9 bases lining up with TRBD2. CDR1 and CDR2 from the germline V gene are LGHNA and YNFKEQ. The CDR3 runs to 16 residues. V gave up 1 base and J gave up 3 bases; unmatched junction bases: 7. The CDR3 is CASSQGSSGSIYEQYF. DNA of the CDR3: TGTGCCAGCAGCCAAGGGAGTAGCGGGAGTATCTACGAGCAGTACTTC.

The V call is TRBV12-3 or TRBV12-4, the J call TRBJ2-5, with TRBD2 as a possible D gene (5 bases). The CDR3 extends over 13 amino acids. Trimming took off 4 bases at V and 5 bases at J, with 11 bases between the two ends. The chain's CDR3 is CASSSIRGETQYF. The CDR3 DNA reads TGTGCCAGCAGTTCGATCCGAGGGGAGACCCAGTACTTC.

This clonotype has ten or more counts. The J gene is TRBJ2-3, the V gene TRBV20-1; possible D gene TRBD1, 5 bases. Trimming took off 6 bases at V and 3 bases at J, with 22 bases between the two ends. The CDR3 is made up of 16 amino acids. The germline V gene encodes CDR1 DFQATT and CDR2 SNEGSKA (reference sequence). CDR3 nucleotide sequence: TGCAGTGCCCCCGACGCGAAGGGGTTTCGAACAGATACGCAGTATTTT. Its translation is CSAPDAKGFRTDTQYF.

This clonotype was observed a handful of times. This rearrangement joins TRBV7-2 to TRBJ2-7, with TRBD2 matching 9 bases. Per the germline V gene, CDR1 is SGHTA and CDR2 is FQGNSA. V was pared by 5 bases and J by 11 bases, with 22 bases of the junction left unmatched. This CDR3 is 17 amino acids long. CDR3 nucleotides: TGTGCCAGCAGCATCCAAACTAGCGGGCGTCAGACCTCTCAGGAGTACTTC. Protein: CASSIQTSGRQTSQEYF.

V is TRBV28 and J is TRBJ2-7, with TRBD2 as a possible D gene (6 bases). Trimming left V 5 bases short and J 5 bases short, with 16 bases between. Germline V gives CDR1 MDHEN, CDR2 SYDVKM. The CDR3 length is 14 residues. This CDR3 reads CASSISGTPDEQYF. The DNA of the CDR3 is TGTGCCAGCAGTATATCCGGGACTCCAGACGAGCAGTACTTC.

This clonotype appeared a few times. CDR3 bases: TGTGCCAGCAGTTATGCGGGCACTGAGCAGTTCTTC. Protein product: CASSYAGTEQFF. The V call is TRBV6-2 or TRBV6-3, the J call TRBJ2-1; TRBD2 might be the D (5 bases). The V gene lost 3 bases and the J gene lost 9 bases, with 9 bases spanning the gap. Germline V gives CDR1 MNHEY, CDR2 SVGEGT. This CDR3 has 12 residues.

The genes are TRBV29-1 and TRBJ1-2; no definite D call. V was pared by 7 bases and J by 4 bases, with 10 bases between. CDR1 is SQVTM, CDR2 ANQGSEA, per germline. This CDR3 region has 11 residues. The CDR3 spells CSGLGSYGYTF. CDR3 DNA: TGCAGCGGGCTAGGGAGCTATGGCTACACCTTC.

This clonotype was recorded a few times. The V and J genes are TRBV7-2 and TRBJ2-7; no clear D gene. V was clipped by 5 bases and J by 3 bases, with 5 bases between them. Germline V CDR1 and CDR2: SGHTA, FQGNSA. The CDR3 is 11 residues long. The CDR3: CASSVRYEQYF. CDR3 DNA: TGTGCCAGCAGCGTCCGCTACGAGCAGTACTTC.

This clonotype was seen repeatedly, ten times or more. V and J are TRBV4-2 and TRBJ2-1, with 14 bases matching TRBD2. The CDR3 has 16 residues. V was pared by 0 bases and J by 6 bases, with 1 base of the junction left unmatched. The V gene's germline CDR1 is LGHNA and CDR2 YNFKEQ. The CDR3 coding sequence is TGTGCCAGCAGCCAAGAGGGACTAGCGGGAGCCAATGAGCAGTTCTTC. It codes for CASSQEGLAGANEQFF.

This clonotype appeared many times. V is TRBV6-1 and J is TRBJ2-7, with 10 bases lining up with TRBD2. The trim removed 6 bases at V and 4 bases at J, leaving 9 bases unmatched. The CDR3 contains 15 residues. Germline values: CDR1 MNHNS, CDR2 SASEGT. For the CDR3, the DNA is TGTGCCAGCAGGGAAATAGCGGGAGGATTGTACGAGCAGTACTTC. It yields the protein CASREIAGGLYEQYF.

This clonotype was seen a handful of times. This chain links TRBV7-2 with TRBJ2-7; 7 positions match TRBD1. The J segment lost 4 bases and the V segment lost 5 bases, leaving 5 bases of the junction unmatched. Germline CDR1 SGHTA, CDR2 FQGNSA. The CDR3 has 13 amino acids. Here the CDR3 reads CASSPTGWYEQYF. The CDR3 region has the DNA TGTGCCAGCAGCCCGACAGGGTGGTACGAGCAGTACTTC.

The rearrangement links TRBV5-1 to TRBJ2-5; D is possibly TRBD2 (6 bases). The V gene's germline CDR1 is SGHRS and CDR2 YFSETQ. The CDR3 has 18 amino acids. V was cut by 3 bases and J by 4 bases, with 25 bases left in between. This chain's CDR3 is CASSSGWGSGLSLETQYF. The CDR3, as DNA: TGCGCCAGCAGCTCAGGCTGGGGTTCGGGACTGTCCCTAGAGACCCAGTACTTC.

Only a few counts were recorded for this clonotype. This chain uses TRBV4-3 with TRBJ2-1; a possible D gene is TRBD1 (7 bases). The CDR3 runs to 19 residues. V was pared by 4 bases and J by 7 bases, with 29 bases between. CDR1 LGHNA and CDR2 YSLEER come from the germline V gene. The CDR3 DNA reads as TGCGCCAGCAGCCGTCGCGGGACAGCCGGGTCCAGCTGGGGAAATGAGCAGTTCTTC. Translated, it gives CASSRRGTAGSSWGNEQFF.

This clonotype was detected many times. V usage is TRBV20-1 and J usage is TRBJ2-3; tentatively, D is TRBD2 (6 bases). The CDR3 is made up of 15 amino acids. V was trimmed by 2 bases and J by 3 bases, leaving 15 bases between them. Germline lookup yields CDR1 DFQATT and CDR2 SNEGSKA (reference sequence). The CDR3 region is CSARISGEGTDTQYF. The CDR3 DNA is TGCAGTGCTAGAATTTCGGGAGAAGGAACAGATACGCAGTATTTT.